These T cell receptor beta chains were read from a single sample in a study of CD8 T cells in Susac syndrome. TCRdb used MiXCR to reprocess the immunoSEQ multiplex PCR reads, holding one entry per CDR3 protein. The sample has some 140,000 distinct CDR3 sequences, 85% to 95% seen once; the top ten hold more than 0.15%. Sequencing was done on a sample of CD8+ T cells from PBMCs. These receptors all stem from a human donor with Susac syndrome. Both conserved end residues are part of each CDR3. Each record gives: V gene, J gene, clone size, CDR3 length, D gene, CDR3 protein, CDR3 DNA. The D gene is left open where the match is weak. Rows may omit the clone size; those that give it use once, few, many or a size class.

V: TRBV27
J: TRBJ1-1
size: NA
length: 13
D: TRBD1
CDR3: CASSFTGQGKAFF
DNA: TGTGCCAGCAGTTTTACGGGACAGGGAAAAGCTTTCTTT

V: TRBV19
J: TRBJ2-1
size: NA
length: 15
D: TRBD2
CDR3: CASSVAGGEYDEQFF
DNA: TGTGCCAGTAGTGTAGCGGGAGGGGAGTATGATGAGCAGTTCTTC

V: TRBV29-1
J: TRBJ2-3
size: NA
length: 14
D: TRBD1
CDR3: CSGSGTGGTDTQYF
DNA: TGCAGCGGTTCCGGGACAGGGGGCACAGATACGCAGTATTTT

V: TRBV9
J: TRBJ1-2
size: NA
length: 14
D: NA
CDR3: CASSVGSGDYGYTF
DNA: TGTGCCAGCAGCGTAGGCTCCGGCGACTATGGCTACACCTTC

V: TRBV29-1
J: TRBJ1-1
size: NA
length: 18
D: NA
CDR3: CSVEVDVLGDPGDTEAFF
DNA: TGCAGCGTTGAAGTGGATGTTCTCGGAGACCCTGGGGACACTGAAGCTTTCTTT

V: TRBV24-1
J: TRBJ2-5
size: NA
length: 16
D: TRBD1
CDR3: CATSMLRQGAGETQYF
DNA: TGTGCCACCTCTATGCTTCGACAGGGGGCGGGGGAGACCCAGTACTTC

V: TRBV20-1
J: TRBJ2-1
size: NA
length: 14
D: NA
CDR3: CSARSGLGGNEQFF
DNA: TGCAGTGCTAGATCGGGTCTAGGGGGCAATGAGCAGTTCTTC

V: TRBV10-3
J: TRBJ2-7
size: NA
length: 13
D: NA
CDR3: CAISESEVYEQYF
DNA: TGTGCCATCAGTGAGTCAGAAGTCTACGAGCAGTACTTC

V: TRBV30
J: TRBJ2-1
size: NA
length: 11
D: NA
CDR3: CAWGGGAEQFF
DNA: TGTGCCTGGGGAGGAGGGGCTGAGCAGTTCTTC

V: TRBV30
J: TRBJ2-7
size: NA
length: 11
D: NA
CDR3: CAWSDSTEQYF
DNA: TGTGCCTGGTCCGACTCCACGGAGCAGTACTTC

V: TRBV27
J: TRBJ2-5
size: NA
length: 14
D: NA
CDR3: CASSPSLGGETQYF
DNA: TGTGCCAGCAGTCCATCTCTTGGTGGAGAGACCCAGTACTTC

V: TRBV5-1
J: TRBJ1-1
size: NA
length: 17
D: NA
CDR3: CASSSAEGAGMNTEAFF
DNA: TGCGCCAGCAGCTCGGCCGAAGGGGCTGGAATGAACACTGAAGCTTTCTTT

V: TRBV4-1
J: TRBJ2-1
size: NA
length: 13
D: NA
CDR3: CASSQEWGNEQFF
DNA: TGCGCCAGCAGCCAAGAATGGGGCAATGAGCAGTTCTTC

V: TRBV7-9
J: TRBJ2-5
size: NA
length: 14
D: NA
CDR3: CASSPRYAQETQYF
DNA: TGTGCCAGCAGCCCTCGGTATGCACAAGAGACCCAGTACTTC

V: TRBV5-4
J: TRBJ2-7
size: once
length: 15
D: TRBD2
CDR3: CASSPGVSGSSEQYF
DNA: TGTGCCAGCAGCCCCGGCGTTAGCGGGAGCAGCGAGCAGTACTTC

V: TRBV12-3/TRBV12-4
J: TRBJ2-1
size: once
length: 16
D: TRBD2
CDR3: CASRSAGSGINNEQFF
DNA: TGTGCCAGCAGGTCCGCGGGTAGCGGGATTAACAATGAGCAGTTCTTC

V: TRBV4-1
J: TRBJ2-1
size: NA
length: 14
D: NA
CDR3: CASSRVGSYNEQFF
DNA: TGCGCCAGCAGTAGGGTGGGTTCCTACAATGAGCAGTTCTTC

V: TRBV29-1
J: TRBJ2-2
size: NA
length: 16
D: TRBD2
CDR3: CSVEEVAGVFAGELFF
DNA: TGCAGCGTTGAAGAAGTAGCGGGAGTTTTCGCTGGGGAGCTGTTTTTT

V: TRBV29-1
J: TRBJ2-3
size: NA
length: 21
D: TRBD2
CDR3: CSVEAWGETSGRPISTDTQYF
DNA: TGCAGCGTTGAGGCATGGGGCGAGACTAGCGGGAGGCCAATTAGCACAGATACGCAGTATTTT

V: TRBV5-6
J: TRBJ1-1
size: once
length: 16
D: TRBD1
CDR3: CASSPAGTGVNTEAFF
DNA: TGTGCCAGCAGCCCAGCCGGGACAGGGGTGAACACTGAAGCTTTCTTT

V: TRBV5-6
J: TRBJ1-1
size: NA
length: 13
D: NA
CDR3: CASSLTESTEAFF
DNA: TGTGCCAGCAGCCTGACAGAATCCACTGAAGCTTTCTTT

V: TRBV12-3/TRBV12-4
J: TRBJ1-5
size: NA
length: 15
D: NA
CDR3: CASSFSGGKDQPQHF
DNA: TGTGCCAGCAGTTTCTCGGGGGGGAAGGATCAGCCCCAGCATTTT

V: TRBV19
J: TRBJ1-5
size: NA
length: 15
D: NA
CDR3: CASSIDPGGGQPQHF
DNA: TGTGCCAGTAGTATAGATCCTGGGGGGGGTCAGCCCCAGCATTTT

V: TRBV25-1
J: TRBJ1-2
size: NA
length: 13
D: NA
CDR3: CASSDTSGGGYTF
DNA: TGTGCCAGCAGTGATACATCCGGCGGGGGCTACACCTTC

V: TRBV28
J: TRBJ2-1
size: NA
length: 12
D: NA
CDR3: CASSLSLIEQFF
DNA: TGTGCCAGCAGTTTGAGTTTGATCGAGCAGTTCTTC

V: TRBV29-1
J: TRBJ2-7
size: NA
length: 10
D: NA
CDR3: CSVEDSEQYF
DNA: TGCAGCGTTGAAGATAGTGAGCAGTACTTC

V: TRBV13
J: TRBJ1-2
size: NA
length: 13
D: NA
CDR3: CASSLGGTYGYTF
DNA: TGTGCCAGCAGCTTAGGGGGGACCTATGGCTACACCTTC

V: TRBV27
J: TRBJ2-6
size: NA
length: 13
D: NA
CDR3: CASSSSGSNVLTF
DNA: TGTGCCAGCAGTTCCTCAGGGTCCAACGTCCTGACTTTC

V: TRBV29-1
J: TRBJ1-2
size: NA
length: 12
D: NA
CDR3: CSVGGEDYGYTF
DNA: TGCAGCGTTGGTGGGGAGGACTATGGCTACACCTTC

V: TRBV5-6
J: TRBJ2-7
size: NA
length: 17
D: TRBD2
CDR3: CASSLVTGTSGSYEQYF
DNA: TGTGCCAGCAGCTTGGTAACCGGGACTAGCGGGTCCTACGAGCAGTACTTC

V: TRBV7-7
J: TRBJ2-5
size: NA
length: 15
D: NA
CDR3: CASSLSSSSAETQYF
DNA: TGTGCTAGCAGCTTATCCTCCTCTTCGGCGGAGACCCAGTACTTC

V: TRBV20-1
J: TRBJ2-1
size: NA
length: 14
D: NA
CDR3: CSAPNPGPYNEQFF
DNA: TGCAGTGCCCCGAATCCGGGTCCCTACAATGAGCAGTTCTTC

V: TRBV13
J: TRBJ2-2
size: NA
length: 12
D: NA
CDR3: CASSLRHGELFF
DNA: TGTGCCAGCAGCTTGCGCCACGGGGAGCTGTTTTTT

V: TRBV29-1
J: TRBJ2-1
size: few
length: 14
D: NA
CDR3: CSVEVDSAYNEQFF
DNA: TGCAGCGTTGAAGTCGACTCGGCCTACAATGAGCAGTTCTTC

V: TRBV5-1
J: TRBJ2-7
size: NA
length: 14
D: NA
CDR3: CASSSEDPVDEQYF
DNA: TGCGCCAGCAGCTCCGAGGACCCTGTGGACGAGCAGTACTTC

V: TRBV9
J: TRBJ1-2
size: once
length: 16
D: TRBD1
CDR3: CASSVTGTGGLGGYTF
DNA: TGTGCCAGCAGCGTGACCGGGACAGGGGGCTTGGGTGGCTACACCTTC

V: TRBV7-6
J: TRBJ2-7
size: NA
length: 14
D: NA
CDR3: CASSLGTLSYEQYF
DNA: TGTGCCAGCAGCCTCGGGACTCTATCCTACGAGCAGTACTTC

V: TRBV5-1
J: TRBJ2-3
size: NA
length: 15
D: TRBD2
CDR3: CASRRSGKGTDTQYF
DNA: TGCGCCAGCAGACGTAGCGGGAAGGGGACAGATACGCAGTATTTT

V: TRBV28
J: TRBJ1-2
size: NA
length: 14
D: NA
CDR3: CASSVSGLHYGYTF
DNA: TGTGCCAGCAGCGTAAGTGGACTCCACTATGGCTACACCTTC

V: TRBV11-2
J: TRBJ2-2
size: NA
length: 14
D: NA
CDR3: CASSLEQNTGELFF
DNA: TGTGCCAGCAGCTTAGAACAGAACACCGGGGAGCTGTTTTTT